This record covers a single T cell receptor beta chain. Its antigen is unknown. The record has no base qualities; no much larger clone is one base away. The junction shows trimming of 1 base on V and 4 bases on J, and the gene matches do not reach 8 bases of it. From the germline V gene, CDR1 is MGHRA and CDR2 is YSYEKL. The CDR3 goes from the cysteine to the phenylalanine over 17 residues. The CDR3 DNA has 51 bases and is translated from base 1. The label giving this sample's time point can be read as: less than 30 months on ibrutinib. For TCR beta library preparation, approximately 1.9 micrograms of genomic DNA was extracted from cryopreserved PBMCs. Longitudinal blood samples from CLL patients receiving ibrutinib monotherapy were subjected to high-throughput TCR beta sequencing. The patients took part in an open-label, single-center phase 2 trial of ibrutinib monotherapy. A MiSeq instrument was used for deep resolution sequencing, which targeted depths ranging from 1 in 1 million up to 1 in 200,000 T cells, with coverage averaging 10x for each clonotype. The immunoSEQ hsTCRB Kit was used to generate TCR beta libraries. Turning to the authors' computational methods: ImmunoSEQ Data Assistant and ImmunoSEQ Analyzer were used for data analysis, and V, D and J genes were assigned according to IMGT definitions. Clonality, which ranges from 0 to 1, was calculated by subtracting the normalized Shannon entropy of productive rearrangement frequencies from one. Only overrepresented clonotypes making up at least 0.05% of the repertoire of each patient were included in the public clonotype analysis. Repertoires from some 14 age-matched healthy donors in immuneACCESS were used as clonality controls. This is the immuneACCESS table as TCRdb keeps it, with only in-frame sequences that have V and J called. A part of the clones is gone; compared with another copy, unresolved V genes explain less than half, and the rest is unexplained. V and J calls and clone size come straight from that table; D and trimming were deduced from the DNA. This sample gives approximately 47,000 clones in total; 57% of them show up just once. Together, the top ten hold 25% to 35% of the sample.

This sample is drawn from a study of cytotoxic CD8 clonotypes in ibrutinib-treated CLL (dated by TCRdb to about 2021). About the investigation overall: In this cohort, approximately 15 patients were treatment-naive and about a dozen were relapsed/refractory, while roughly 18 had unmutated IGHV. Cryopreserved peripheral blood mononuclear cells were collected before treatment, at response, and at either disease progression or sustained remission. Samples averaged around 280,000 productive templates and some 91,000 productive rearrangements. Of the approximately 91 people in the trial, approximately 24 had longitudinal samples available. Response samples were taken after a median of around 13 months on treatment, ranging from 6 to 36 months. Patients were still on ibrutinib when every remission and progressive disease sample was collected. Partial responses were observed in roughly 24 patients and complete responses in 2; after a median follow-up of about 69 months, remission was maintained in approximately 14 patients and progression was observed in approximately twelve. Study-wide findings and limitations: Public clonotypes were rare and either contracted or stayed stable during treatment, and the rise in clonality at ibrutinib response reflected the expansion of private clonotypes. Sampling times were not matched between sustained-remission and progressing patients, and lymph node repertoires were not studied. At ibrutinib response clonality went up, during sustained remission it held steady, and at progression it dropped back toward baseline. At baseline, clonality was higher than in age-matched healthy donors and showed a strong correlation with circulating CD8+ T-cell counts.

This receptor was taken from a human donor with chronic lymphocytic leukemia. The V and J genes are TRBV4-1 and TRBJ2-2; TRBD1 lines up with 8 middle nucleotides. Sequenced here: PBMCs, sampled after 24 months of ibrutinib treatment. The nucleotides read TGCGCCAGCAGCCAAGTACCAGGGGGCGTCGGCACCGGGGAGCTGTTTTTT. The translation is CASSQVPGGVGTGELFF.